This TCR beta chain was recorded in a study of radiotherapy plus CTLA-4 blockade in lung cancer. In germline, CDR1 is SGDLS, CDR2 YYNGEE. The ends lost 5 bases at V and 4 bases at J; junction bases unmatched: 12. CDR3 length: 15 residues. Focal radiation plus CTLA-4 blockade with ipilimumab was given to patients with chemo-refractory metastatic non-small-cell lung cancer. The table came from immunoSEQ multiplex PCR; TCRdb's copy has only in-frame clones and leaves some out. The sample shows 34,000 or so clones, 75% of them seen only once. The genes are TRBV9 and TRBJ2-7, with TRBD1 matching 7 bases. This clonotype was sampled from a human donor with non-small cell lung cancer that progressed on radiotherapy plus ipilimumab. This sample comprised peripheral blood, obtained from a patient treated with radiotherapy plus ipilimumab. In DNA, the CDR3 is TGTGCCAGCAGTCCCTCGACAGGGCGCCAATACGAGCAGTACTTC. This gives the protein CASSPSTGRQYEQYF.